This section outlines one T cell receptor (beta chain) sequence together with its context. The table came from immunoSEQ multiplex PCR; TCRdb's copy has only in-frame clones and leaves some out. The table includes about 350,000 clones, about 85% detected once. V was pared by 6 bases and J by 5 bases, with 10 bases of the junction left unmatched. The CDR3 spans 15 residues. The germline CDR1 and CDR2 sequences are LNHDA and SQIVND (reference sequence). Stated treatment: 15 to 20 received Ad26.COV2.S at low or high dose, single or two shots; about 5 received placebo; per-sample allocation not given. The study sampled participants on day 63 after the first vaccine or placebo injection. Wuhan-strain spike was delivered by a replication-incompetent Ad26 vector. This sample is drawn from a study of Ad26.COV2.S vaccination and SARS-CoV-2 variants.

The sequencing here drew on peripheral blood, taken in a trial of Ad26.COV2.S vaccine versus placebo. The receptor was isolated from a person aged 18-65 years who received the Ad26.COV2.S COVID-19 vaccine or a placebo. V gene TRBV19 combines with J gene TRBJ1-1; 9 bases fit TRBD1. The CDR3 nucleotides are TGTGCCAGTAGATACCCCACCGGGACAGGGACTGAAGCTTTCTTT. This gives the protein CASRYPTGTGTEAFF.